This TCR beta chain was recorded in a study of human T cells and chemical hapten exposure. The germline V gene has CDR1 SGHVS and CDR2 FNYEAQ. The CDR3 length is 15 residues. V dropped 6 bases and J dropped 0; count of bases not matched to a gene: 3. TCRdb called the RACE reads again in MiXCR, with one record for every CDR3 protein. The table has tens of thousands of distinct CDR3 sequences, around 9.3% seen once. Noted time point: patch test 2, 6 weeks after DPC sensitization. The treatment was: therapeutic diphenylcyclopropenone sensitization with weekly scalp DPC. This clonotype was counted many times.

Sequenced here: whole blood, sampled in connection with sensitization to the hapten diphenylcyclopropenone (DPC). The TCR comes from a woman aged 45-65 years with alopecia areata. Some clones in this sample may be carry-over from other donors' samples. V gene TRBV7-6 combines with J gene TRBJ2-7, with 12 nucleotides matching TRBD2. CDR3 nucleotide sequence: TGTGCCAGCAGTACGACTAGCGGGAGCTCCTACGAGCAGTACTTC. Its protein product is CASSTTSGSSYEQYF.